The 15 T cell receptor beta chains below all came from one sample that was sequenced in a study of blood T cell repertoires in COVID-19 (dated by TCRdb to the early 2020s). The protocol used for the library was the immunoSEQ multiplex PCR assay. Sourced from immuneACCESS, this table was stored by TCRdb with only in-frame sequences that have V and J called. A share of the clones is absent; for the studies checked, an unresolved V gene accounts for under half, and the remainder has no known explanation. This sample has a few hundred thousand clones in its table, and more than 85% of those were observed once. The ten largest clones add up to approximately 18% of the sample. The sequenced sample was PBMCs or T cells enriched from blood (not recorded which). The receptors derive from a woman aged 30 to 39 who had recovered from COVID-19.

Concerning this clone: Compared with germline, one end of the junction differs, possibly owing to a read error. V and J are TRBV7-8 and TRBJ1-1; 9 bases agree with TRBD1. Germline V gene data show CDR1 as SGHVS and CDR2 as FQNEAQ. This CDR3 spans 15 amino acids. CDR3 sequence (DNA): TGTGCCAGCAGCTTAGGGAGACAGGGGGACGTTCTGTCCGACTTT. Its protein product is CASSLGRQGDVLSDF.

CDR3 in DNA: TGTGCCAGCAGCCCCTGGACAGGGGGTTACGAGCAGTACTTC. Its protein product is CASSPWTGGYEQYF. This chain uses TRBV7-9 with TRBJ2-7; 10 bases map to TRBD1. Trimming took 5 bases from V and 4 from J; bases not matched to a gene: 5. The germline CDR1 and CDR2 sequences are SEHNR and FQNEAQ (reference sequence). The CDR3 runs to 14 residues.

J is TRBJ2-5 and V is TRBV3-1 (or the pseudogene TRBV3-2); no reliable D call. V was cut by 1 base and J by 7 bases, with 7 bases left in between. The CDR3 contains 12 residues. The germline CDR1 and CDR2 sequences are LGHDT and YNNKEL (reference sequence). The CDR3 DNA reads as TGTGCCAGCAGCCAAGTCGCGAGGACCCAGTACTTC. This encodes CASSQVARTQYF.

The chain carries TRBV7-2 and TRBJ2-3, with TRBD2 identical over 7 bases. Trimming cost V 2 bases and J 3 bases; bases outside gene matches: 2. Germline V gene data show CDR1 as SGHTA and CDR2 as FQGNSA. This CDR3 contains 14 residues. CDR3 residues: CASSLTSATDTQYF. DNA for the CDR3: TGTGCCAGCAGCTTAACTAGCGCGACAGATACGCAGTATTTT. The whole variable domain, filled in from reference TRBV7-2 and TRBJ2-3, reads GAGVSQSPSNKVTEKGKDVELRCDPISGHTALYWYRQSLGQGLEFLIYFQGNSAPDKSGLPSDRFSAERTGGSVSTLTIQRTQQEDSAVYLCASSLTSATDTQYFGPGTRLTVL.

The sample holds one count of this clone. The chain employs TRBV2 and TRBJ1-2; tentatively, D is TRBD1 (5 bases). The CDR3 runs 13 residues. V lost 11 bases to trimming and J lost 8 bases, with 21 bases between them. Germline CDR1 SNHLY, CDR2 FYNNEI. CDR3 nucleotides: TGTGCCGGGGCCGGGCGTGGTCCGGAAGGCTACACCTTC. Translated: CAGAGRGPEGYTF.

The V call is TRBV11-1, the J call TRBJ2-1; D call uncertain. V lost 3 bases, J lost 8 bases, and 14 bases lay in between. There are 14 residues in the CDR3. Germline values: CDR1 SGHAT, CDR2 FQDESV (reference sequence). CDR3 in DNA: TGTGCCAGCAGCTTCACCCTAACCTCATATGAGCAGTTCTTC. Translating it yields CASSFTLTSYEQFF.

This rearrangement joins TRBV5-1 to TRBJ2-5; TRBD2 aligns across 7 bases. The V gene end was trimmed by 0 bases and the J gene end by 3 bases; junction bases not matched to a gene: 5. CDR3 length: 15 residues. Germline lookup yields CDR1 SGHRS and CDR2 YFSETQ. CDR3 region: CASSLGQGGEETQYF. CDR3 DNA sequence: TGCGCCAGCAGCTTGGGGCAGGGAGGGGAAGAGACCCAGTACTTC.

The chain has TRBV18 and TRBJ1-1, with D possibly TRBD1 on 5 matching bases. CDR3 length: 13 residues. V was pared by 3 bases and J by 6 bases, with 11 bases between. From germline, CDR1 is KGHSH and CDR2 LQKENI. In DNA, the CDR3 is TGTGCCAGCTCACCTAGCGGGGCGCCTGAAGCTTTCTTT. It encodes CASSPSGAPEAFF.

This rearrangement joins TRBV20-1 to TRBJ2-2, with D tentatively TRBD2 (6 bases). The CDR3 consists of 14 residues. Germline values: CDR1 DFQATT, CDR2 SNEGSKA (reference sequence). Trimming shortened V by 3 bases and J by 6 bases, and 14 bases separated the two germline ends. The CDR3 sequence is CSASLGGSAGELFF. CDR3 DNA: TGCAGTGCTAGTTTGGGGGGATCGGCCGGGGAGCTGTTTTTT.

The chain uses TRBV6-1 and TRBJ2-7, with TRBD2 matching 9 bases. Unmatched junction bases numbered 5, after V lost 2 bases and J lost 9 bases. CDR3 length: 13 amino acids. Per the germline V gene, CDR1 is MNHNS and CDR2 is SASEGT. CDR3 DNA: TGTGCCAGCAGTGAAAGGCAGACTAGCGGGCAGTACTTC. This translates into CASSERQTSGQYF.

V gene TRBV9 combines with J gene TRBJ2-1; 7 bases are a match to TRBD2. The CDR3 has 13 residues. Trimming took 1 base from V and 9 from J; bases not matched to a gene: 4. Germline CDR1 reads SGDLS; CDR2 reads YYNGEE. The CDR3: CASSVTWGGEQFF. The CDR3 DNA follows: TGTGCCAGCAGCGTAACCTGGGGGGGTGAGCAGTTCTTC.

The CDR3 is CASSLAGSTDTQYF. CDR3 DNA sequence: TGTGCCAGCAGCTTAGCGGGATCCACAGATACGCAGTATTTT. The gene calls are TRBV11-2 and TRBJ2-3; perhaps TRBD2 as D (5 bases). This CDR3 contains 14 residues. Trimming took 1 base from V and 2 from J, leaving 7 bases between them. Germline V lookup: CDR1 SGHAT, CDR2 FQNNGV.

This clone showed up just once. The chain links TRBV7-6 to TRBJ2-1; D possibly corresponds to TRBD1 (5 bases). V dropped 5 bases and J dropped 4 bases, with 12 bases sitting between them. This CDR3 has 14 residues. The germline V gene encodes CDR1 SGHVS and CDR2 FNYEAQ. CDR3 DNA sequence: TGTGCCAGCAGCCCAGGGAACTCTTACAATGAGCAGTTCTTC. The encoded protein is CASSPGNSYNEQFF.

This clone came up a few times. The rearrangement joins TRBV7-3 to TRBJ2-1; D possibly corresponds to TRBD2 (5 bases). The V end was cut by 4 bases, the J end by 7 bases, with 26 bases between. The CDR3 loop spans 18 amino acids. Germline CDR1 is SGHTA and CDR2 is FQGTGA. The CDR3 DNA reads TGTGCCAGCAGCTCGCATGGCCTTCGAACCATCAGGAGGAATGAGCAGTTCTTC. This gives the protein CASSSHGLRTIRRNEQFF.

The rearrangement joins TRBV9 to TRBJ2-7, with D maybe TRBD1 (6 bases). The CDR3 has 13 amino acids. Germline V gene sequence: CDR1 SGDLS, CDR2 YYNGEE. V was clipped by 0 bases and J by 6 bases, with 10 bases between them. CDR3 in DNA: TGTGCCAGCAGCGTAGAGGACAGAGCCGAGCAGTACTTC. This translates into CASSVEDRAEQYF.